The clone carrying this T cell receptor beta chain was seen only a few times. What it binds is not known. TCR beta CDR3 sequences were amplified from RNA transcripts. In the first-round RT-PCR of the TCR CDR3, the HTBI primer set was used. TCRdb passed the multiplex PCR reads through MiXCR, listing each CDR3 protein once. The profile shows hundreds of thousands of distinct CDR3 sequences, approximately 15% of them singletons. The data stem from a study of T cells in Graves' hyperthyroidism and ophthalmopathy. Overall study: Once the initial diagnosis was made, peripheral blood was obtained before any treatment.

The study's findings and limits: A 13 V-J signature model discriminated ophthalmopathy versus stable hyperthyroidism.

A lack of ophthalmopathy progression within 18 months defined stable Graves' hyperthyroidism. This clonotype was obtained from a woman between 18 and 29 years old with Graves' hyperthyroidism. The sequencing input was blood.

CDR3 sequence: CASSIRDRSYEQYF. For the CDR3, the DNA is TGTGCCAGTAGTATCCGGGACAGATCCTACGAGCAGTACTTC. The gene calls are TRBV19 and TRBJ2-7, with 7 bases lining up with TRBD1. The ends lost 3 bases at V and 1 base at J; junction bases unmatched: 3. CDR3 size: 14 residues. Germline loops: CDR1 LNHDA, CDR2 SQIVND (reference sequence).